This entry lists 27 T cell receptor beta chains sequenced from one sample in a study of blood T cell repertoires in COVID-19. Measured with immunoSEQ multiplex PCR; TCRdb has only the in-frame clones, and not every one. The sample lists approximately 290,000 clones; approximately 92% were seen once. Specimen: PBMCs or T cells enriched from blood (not recorded which). The receptor source for this set is a woman aged 30 to 39 who had recovered from COVID-19.

The chain uses TRBV18 and TRBJ2-2; no clear D gene. Germline V lookup: CDR1 KGHSH, CDR2 LQKENI. The CDR3 consists of 15 residues. Trimming cost V 6 bases and J 1 base, with 12 bases left between them. This CDR3 reads CASSLTDKNTGELFF. The CDR3 DNA reads as TGTGCCAGCTCGCTCACTGACAAGAACACCGGGGAGCTGTTTTTT.

This sequence joins TRBV7-8 and TRBJ2-1, with 11 bases that match TRBD2. The CDR3 covers 15 residues. In germline, CDR1 is SGHVS, CDR2 FQNEAQ. Germline trimming cut 4 bases from V and 5 bases from J; bases unmatched to any gene: 4. The CDR3 DNA reads as TGTGCCAGCAGCTCACTAGCGGGAGCTGACAATGAGCAGTTCTTC. This sequence encodes CASSSLAGADNEQFF. The whole variable domain, remainder taken from reference TRBV7-8 and TRBJ2-1, is GAGVSQSPRYKVAKRGQDVALRCDPISGHVSLFWYQQALGQGPEFLTYFQNEAQLDKSGLPSDRFFAERPEGSVSTLKIQRTQQEDSAVYLCASSSLAGADNEQFFGPGTRLTVL.

CDR3 DNA: TGTGCCAGTGAGAGGCCCGTCTTCACAGATACGCAGTATTTT. Residues: CASERPVFTDTQYF. The rearrangement joins TRBV7-9 to TRBJ2-3; D remains ambiguous. This CDR3 is built from 14 residues. Trimming took off 9 bases at V and 2 bases at J, with 15 bases between the two ends. Germline lookup yields CDR1 SEHNR and CDR2 FQNEAQ (reference sequence).

The V call is TRBV9, the J call TRBJ2-2, with D hard to call. The length of the CDR3 is 16 residues. Deletions cut 0 bases from V and 0 bases from J, with 9 bases between. Germline CDR1 reads SGDLS; CDR2 reads YYNGEE. The CDR3 DNA reads TGTGCCAGCAGCGTAGTGGCGGATGCGAACACCGGGGAGCTGTTTTTT. It yields the protein CASSVVADANTGELFF.

This clone has just one count. V gene TRBV14 combines with J gene TRBJ2-1, with a tentative D call TRBD1 (6 bases). V lost 4 bases and J 7 bases, leaving 17 bases between the germline ends. The CDR3 extends over 15 amino acids. Germline V gives CDR1 SGHDN, CDR2 FVKESK. Here the CDR3 reads CASSPRQAGSNEQFF. DNA of the CDR3: TGTGCCAGCAGCCCTCGACAGGCTGGTTCGAATGAGCAGTTCTTC.

The V and J genes are TRBV28 and TRBJ1-2, with no clear D. Trimming stripped 8 bases from V and 4 bases from J, with 8 bases between. The germline CDR1 and CDR2 sequences are MDHEN and SYDVKM. The CDR3 extends over 11 amino acids. CDR3 amino acids: CASEGSYGYTF. The DNA for the CDR3 is TGTGCCAGCGAGGGTAGCTATGGCTACACCTTC.

The chain links TRBV24-1 to TRBJ1-3; D unresolved. CDR1 is KGHDR, CDR2 SFDVKD, per germline. Trimming left V 5 bases short and J 0 bases short, with 22 bases between. The CDR3 spans 19 residues. CDR3 DNA sequence: TGTGCCACCAGTGGTGATTACTGTCGGACTTATCACTCTGGAAACACCATATATTTT. Translated: CATSGDYCRTYHSGNTIYF.

The chain links TRBV7-2 to TRBJ2-5; the match to TRBD2 covers 13 bases. This CDR3 is built from 15 residues. The ends lost 5 bases at V and 5 bases at J; junction bases unmatched: 5. Germline V gives CDR1 SGHTA, CDR2 FQGNSA. CDR3 nucleotide sequence: TGTGCCAGCAGCCCGACTAGCGGGAGGTTCGAGACCCAGTACTTC. Its translation: CASSPTSGRFETQYF.

This chain connects TRBV28 to TRBJ1-3; no firm D call. The CDR3 is 15 residues long. V was shortened by 4 bases and J by 0 bases, with 10 bases between the two germline ends. The V gene's germline CDR1 is MDHEN and CDR2 SYDVKM. The CDR3 nucleotides are TGTGCCAGCAGTTCCCTGACACCCTCTGGAAACACCATATATTTT. Translation: CASSSLTPSGNTIYF.

The chain couples TRBV30 to TRBJ2-5; D unclear. The germline V gene encodes CDR1 GTSNPN and CDR2 SVGIG (reference sequence). There are 11 residues in the CDR3. V dropped 4 bases and J dropped 3 bases, with 6 bases sitting between them. The DNA for the CDR3 is TGTGCCTGGAAACAGAAAGAGACCCAGTACTTC. It yields the protein CAWKQKETQYF.

The chain uses TRBV7-3 and TRBJ2-1, with 9 bases that match TRBD2. CDR3 length: 14 residues. The J segment lost 6 bases and the V segment lost 0 bases, leaving 0 bases of the junction unmatched. Germline V lookup: CDR1 SGHTA, CDR2 FQGTGA. CDR3 region: CASSLTSGSNEQFF. The CDR3, as DNA: TGTGCCAGCAGCTTAACTAGCGGGAGCAATGAGCAGTTCTTC.

The genes are TRBV23-1 and TRBJ2-3, with TRBD1 matching 10 bases. TRBV23-1 is classed as an ORF, of uncertain function. After removal of 8 bases from V and 3 bases from J, the junction contained 11 bases not matched to a gene. CDR3 size: 16 residues. As DNA, the CDR3 is TGCGCCAGCCTCTCCTTCCGGGACAGGGGTACAGATACGCAGTATTTT. This encodes CASLSFRDRGTDTQYF.

As concerns this clone: Other DNA sequences of this sample code for an identical CDR3. J is TRBJ2-5 and V is TRBV5-1; D ambiguous. V was pared by 4 bases and J by 3 bases, with 4 bases between. The CDR3 sequence is 11 residues long. The germline V gene has CDR1 SGHRS and CDR2 YFSETQ. The CDR3 coding sequence is TGCGCCAGCAGCCGCGAAGAGACCCAGTACTTC. It encodes CASSREETQYF.

The rearrangement uses TRBV6-2 or TRBV6-3 and TRBJ2-2, with TRBD2 matching 13 bases. V dropped 6 bases and J dropped 7; count of bases not matched to a gene: 11. This CDR3 comprises 17 residues. Germline V gene sequence: CDR1 MNHEY, CDR2 SVGEGT. Here the CDR3 DNA reads TGTGCCAGCAGCAAGGGACTAGCGGGACCCTCTGTCGGGGAGCTGTTTTTT. Translated: CASSKGLAGPSVGELFF.

The rearrangement joins TRBV7-2 to TRBJ2-1, with 12 nucleotides matching TRBD2. V shed 5 bases and J 8 bases; nucleotides not matched to a gene: 7. CDR3 size: 15 residues. From germline, CDR1 is SGHTA and CDR2 FQGNSA. CDR3 in DNA: TGTGCCAGCAGCCCGACTAGCGGGAGCATGTATGAGCAGTTCTTC. Residues: CASSPTSGSMYEQFF.

The V gene is TRBV4-3, the J gene TRBJ2-7; 7 nucleotides align to TRBD2. The ends lost 0 bases at V and 0 bases at J; junction bases unmatched: 5. This CDR3 has 16 amino acids. Germline CDR1 reads LGHNA; CDR2 reads YSLEER. Here the CDR3 reads CASSQDLAVSSYEQYF. The DNA of the CDR3 is TGCGCCAGCAGCCAAGATCTAGCGGTTAGCTCCTACGAGCAGTACTTC.

This chain connects TRBV24-1 to TRBJ2-5; 10 nucleotides match TRBD2. V was pared by 4 bases and J by 6 bases, with 7 bases of the junction left unmatched. CDR3 length: 15 amino acids. Germline-derived CDR1 and CDR2 are KGHDR and SFDVKD. CDR3 amino acids: CATSEGSSGRKTQYF. The CDR3 DNA sequence: TGTGCCACCAGTGAAGGCAGTAGCGGGAGGAAGACCCAGTACTTC.

The chain employs TRBV9 and TRBJ1-6; the D gene is possibly TRBD1 (5 bases). V shed 4 bases and J shed 0 bases, with 8 bases lying between them. The CDR3 spans 15 residues. The germline CDR1 and CDR2 sequences are SGDLS and YYNGEE. The DNA for the CDR3 is TGTGCCAGCAGCACAGGAAGCTCCTATAATTCACCCCTCCACTTT. Translating it yields CASSTGSSYNSPLHF.

The chain joins TRBV24-1 to TRBJ2-1, with TRBD2 matching over 14 bases. CDR1 is KGHDR and CDR2 is SFDVKD in the germline V gene. The V gene end was trimmed by 4 bases and the J gene end by 7 bases; junction bases not matched to a gene: 11. The CDR3 consists of 18 residues. As DNA, the CDR3 is TGTGCCACCAGTGACGCGAGACTAGCGGGAGGGCCTTGGAATGAGCAGTTCTTC. This sequence encodes CATSDARLAGGPWNEQFF.

This sequence joins TRBV6-6 and TRBJ1-5; D call uncertain. Looked up from germline, CDR1 is MNHNY and CDR2 is SVGAGI (reference sequence). CDR3 length equals 14 residues. The germline V and J ends were trimmed by 10 bases and 6 bases, with 19 bases remaining between them. DNA for the CDR3: TGTGCCACCACGGCCGGCAGTCCAGGTCAGCCCCAGCATTTT. This translates into CATTAGSPGQPQHF.

V and J are TRBV6-5 and TRBJ2-7; possible D gene TRBD1, 6 bases. Germline CDR1 and CDR2: MNHEY and SVGAGI. The CDR3 length is 14 residues. The V and J ends lost 7 bases and 0 bases respectively, with 13 bases between them. CDR3 sequence reads: CASTPGTLSYEQYF. The CDR3 coding sequence is TGTGCCAGCACCCCAGGGACACTCTCCTACGAGCAGTACTTC.

This chain joins TRBV9 and TRBJ2-3, with a weak D call TRBD2 (6 bases). Trimming left V 6 bases short and J 1 base short, with 12 bases between. This CDR3 has 14 residues. Germline V lookup: CDR1 SGDLS, CDR2 YYNGEE. The CDR3 spells CASNRERGTDTQYF. As DNA, the CDR3 is TGTGCCAGCAATCGGGAGAGGGGCACAGATACGCAGTATTTT.

CDR3 nucleotide sequence: TGTGCCAGCAGTTACTGGGGCGAAGGACCTGGGGCCAACGTCCTGACTTTC. It encodes CASSYWGEGPGANVLTF. The V gene is TRBV6-2 or TRBV6-3, the J gene TRBJ2-6, with a tentative D call TRBD1 (5 bases). This CDR3 region has 17 residues. The germline V and J ends were trimmed by 1 base and 2 bases, with 12 bases remaining between them. Germline V gene lookup returns CDR1 MNHEY and CDR2 SVGEGT.

The rearrangement joins TRBV27 to TRBJ2-1, with D maybe TRBD2 (6 bases). The germline V gene has CDR1 MNHEY and CDR2 SMNVEV (reference sequence). Between the trimmed V and J ends, which lost 4 bases and 7 bases, there was a span of 14 bases. The CDR3 is 14 residues long. CDR3 coding DNA: TGTGCCAGCAGTTCAACGGGAGAGGGGAATGAGCAGTTCTTC. Translation gives CASSSTGEGNEQFF.

The chain links TRBV27 to TRBJ1-6; 9 bases map to TRBD1. Germline values: CDR1 MNHEY, CDR2 SMNVEV (reference sequence). The CDR3 extends over 16 amino acids. The ends lost 0 bases at V and 5 bases at J; junction bases unmatched: 2. The DNA for the CDR3 is TGTGCCAGCAGTTTATCGGGACAGGGAGATAATTCACCCCTCCACTTT. Its protein is CASSLSGQGDNSPLHF.

J is TRBJ1-5 and V is TRBV30, with 9 bases identical to TRBD1. CDR1 and CDR2 (germline): GTSNPN, SVGIG (reference sequence). CDR3 length: 14 residues. The junction had 4 bases not matched to a gene; V was cut back by 2 bases and J by 5 bases. CDR3 sequence (DNA): TGTGCCTGGAGTACAGGGGGCGGGGATCAGCCCCAGCATTTT. This gives the protein CAWSTGGGDQPQHF.

The chain uses TRBV7-9 and TRBJ2-1; no reliable D call. V was cut by 2 bases and J by 9 bases, with 8 bases left in between. Looked up from germline, CDR1 is SEHNR and CDR2 is FQNEAQ (reference sequence). CDR3 length equals 12 residues. The CDR3 DNA reads TGTGCCAGCAGCTTACCCTCCTCTGAGCAGTTCTTC. Translation gives CASSLPSSEQFF.